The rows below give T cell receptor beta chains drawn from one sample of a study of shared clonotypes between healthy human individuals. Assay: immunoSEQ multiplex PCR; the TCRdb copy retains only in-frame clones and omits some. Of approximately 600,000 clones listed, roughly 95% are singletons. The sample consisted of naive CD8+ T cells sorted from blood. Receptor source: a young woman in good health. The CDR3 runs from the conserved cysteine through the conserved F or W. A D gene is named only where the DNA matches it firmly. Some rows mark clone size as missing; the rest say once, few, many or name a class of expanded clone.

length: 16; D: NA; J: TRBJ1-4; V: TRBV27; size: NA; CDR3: CASSLMGGGANEKLFF; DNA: TGTGCCAGCAGTTTAATGGGCGGGGGAGCAAATGAAAAACTGTTTTTT
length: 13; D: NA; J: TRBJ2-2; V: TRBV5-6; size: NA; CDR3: CASSLVHTGELFF; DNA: TGTGCCAGCAGCTTGGTGCACACCGGGGAGCTGTTTTTT
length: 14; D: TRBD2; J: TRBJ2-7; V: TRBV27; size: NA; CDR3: CASTVAGGGYEQYF; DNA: TGTGCCAGCACCGTAGCGGGAGGGGGCTACGAGCAGTACTTC
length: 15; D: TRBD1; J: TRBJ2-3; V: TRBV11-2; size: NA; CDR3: CASSSPGQGTDTQYF; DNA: TGTGCCAGCAGTTCTCCGGGACAGGGCACAGATACGCAGTATTTT
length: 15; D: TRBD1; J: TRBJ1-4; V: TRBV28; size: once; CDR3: CASSSPTGGGEKLFF; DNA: TGTGCCAGCAGTTCCCCGACAGGGGGCGGGGAAAAACTGTTTTTT
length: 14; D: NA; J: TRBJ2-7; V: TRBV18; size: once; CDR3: CASSPFTGIGPLYF; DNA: TGTGCCAGCTCACCATTTACAGGGATCGGACCCCTATACTTC
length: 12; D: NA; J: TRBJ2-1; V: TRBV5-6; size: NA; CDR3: CASSLSHNEQFF; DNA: TGTGCCAGCAGCTTGAGCCACAATGAGCAGTTCTTC
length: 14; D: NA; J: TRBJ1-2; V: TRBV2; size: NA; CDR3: CASSGDGTINGYTF; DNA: TGTGCCAGCAGTGGCGACGGGACGATTAATGGCTACACCTTC
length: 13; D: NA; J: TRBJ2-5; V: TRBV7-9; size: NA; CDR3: CASTRGQRETQYF; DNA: TGTGCCAGCACCAGGGGACAAAGGGAGACCCAGTACTTC
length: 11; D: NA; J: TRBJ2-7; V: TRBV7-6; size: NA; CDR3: CASKQGPEQYF; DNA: TGTGCCTCAAAACAGGGTCCCGAGCAGTACTTC
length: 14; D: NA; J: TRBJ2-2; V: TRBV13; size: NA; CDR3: CASSLGQDTGELFF; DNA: TGTGCCAGCAGCTTAGGGCAGGACACCGGGGAGCTGTTTTTT
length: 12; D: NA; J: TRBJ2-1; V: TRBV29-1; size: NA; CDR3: CSVEDGNNEQFF; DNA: TGCAGCGTTGAAGACGGGAACAATGAGCAGTTCTTC
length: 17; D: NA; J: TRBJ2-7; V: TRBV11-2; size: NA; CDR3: CASSLDPSFGSSYEQYF; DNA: TGTGCCAGCAGCTTAGACCCATCGTTTGGGAGCTCCTACGAGCAGTACTTC
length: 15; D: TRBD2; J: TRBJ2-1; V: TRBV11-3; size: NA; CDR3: CASSPGTRVINEQFF; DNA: TGTGCCAGCAGCCCCGGGACTAGGGTTATTAATGAGCAGTTCTTC
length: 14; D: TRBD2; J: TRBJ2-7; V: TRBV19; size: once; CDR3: CASSMGTSGYEQYF; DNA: TGTGCCAGTAGTATGGGGACTAGCGGATACGAGCAGTACTTC
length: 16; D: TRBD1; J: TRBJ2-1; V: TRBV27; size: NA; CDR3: CASSLPRTGDHNEQFF; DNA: TGTGCCAGCAGTTTACCGAGGACAGGGGACCACAATGAGCAGTTCTTC
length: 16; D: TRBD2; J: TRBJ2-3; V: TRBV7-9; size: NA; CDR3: CASSLAAGGKTPTQYF; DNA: TGTGCCAGCAGCTTAGCGGCGGGAGGAAAGACACCTACGCAGTATTTT
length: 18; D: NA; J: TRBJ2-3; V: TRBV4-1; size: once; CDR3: CASSLGPGLGRPTDTQYF; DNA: TGCGCCAGCAGCCTCGGACCAGGGCTCGGGAGACCCACAGATACGCAGTATTTT
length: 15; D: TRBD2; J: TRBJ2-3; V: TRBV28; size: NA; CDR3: CASSLGGSSGDTQYF; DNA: TGTGCCAGCAGTTTGGGCGGGAGTTCGGGAGATACGCAGTATTTT
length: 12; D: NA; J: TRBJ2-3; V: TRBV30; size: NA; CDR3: CAWEPDGDTQYF; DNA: TGTGCCTGGGAACCTGATGGAGATACGCAGTATTTT
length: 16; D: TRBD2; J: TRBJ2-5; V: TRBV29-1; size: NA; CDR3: CSADRGLAVDPETQYF; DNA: TGCAGCGCTGACAGGGGACTAGCGGTCGACCCGGAGACCCAGTACTTC
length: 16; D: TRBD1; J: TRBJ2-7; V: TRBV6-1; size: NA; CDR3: CASSEAWGQGVGEQYF; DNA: TGTGCCAGCAGTGAAGCGTGGGGACAGGGGGTAGGCGAGCAGTACTTC
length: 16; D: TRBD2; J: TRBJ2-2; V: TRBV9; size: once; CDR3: CASSVDSGRAIGELFF; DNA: TGTGCCAGCAGCGTCGATAGCGGGAGGGCCATCGGGGAGCTGTTTTTT
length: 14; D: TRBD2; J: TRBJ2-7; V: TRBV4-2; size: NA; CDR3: CASSGTSGRGEQYF; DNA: TGTGCCAGCAGTGGGACTAGCGGGAGAGGCGAGCAGTACTTC
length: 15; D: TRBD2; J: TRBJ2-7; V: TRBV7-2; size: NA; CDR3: CASSLLAGAVNEQYF; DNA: TGTGCCAGCAGCTTACTAGCGGGAGCCGTCAACGAGCAGTACTTC
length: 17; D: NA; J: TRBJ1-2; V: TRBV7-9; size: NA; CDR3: CASTPRAGTGSAYGYTF; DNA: TGTGCCAGCACCCCCCGGGCGGGAACAGGGTCGGCCTATGGCTACACCTTC
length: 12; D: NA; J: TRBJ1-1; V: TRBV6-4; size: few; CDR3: CASSEGAGEAFF; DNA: TGTGCCAGCAGTGAAGGGGCCGGTGAAGCTTTCTTT
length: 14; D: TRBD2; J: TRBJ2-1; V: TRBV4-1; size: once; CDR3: CASSQVGGYNEQFF; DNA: TGCGCCAGCAGCCAAGTGGGAGGGTACAATGAGCAGTTCTTC
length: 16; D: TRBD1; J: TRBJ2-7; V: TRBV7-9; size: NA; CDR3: CASSSNTGTGWYEQYF; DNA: TGTGCCAGCAGCTCGAACACCGGGACAGGGTGGTACGAGCAGTACTTC
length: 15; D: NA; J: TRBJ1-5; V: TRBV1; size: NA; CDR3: CTSSQGQDANQPQHF; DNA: TGCACCAGCAGCCAAGGGCAGGACGCGAATCAGCCCCAGCATTTT
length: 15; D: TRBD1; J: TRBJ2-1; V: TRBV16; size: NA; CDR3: CASSASRGRFNEQFF; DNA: TGTGCCAGCAGCGCTAGCAGGGGGCGATTCAATGAGCAGTTCTTC
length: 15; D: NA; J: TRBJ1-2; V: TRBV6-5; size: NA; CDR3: CASSYGETPNYGYTF; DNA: TGTGCCAGCAGTTACGGGGAAACACCTAACTATGGCTACACCTTC
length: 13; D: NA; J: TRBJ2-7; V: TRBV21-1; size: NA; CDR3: CASREGQIYEQYF; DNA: TGTGCCAGCAGGGAGGGACAGATCTACGAGCAGTACTTC
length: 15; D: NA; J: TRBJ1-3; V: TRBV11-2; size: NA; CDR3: CASSLVEGAGNTIYF; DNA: TGTGCCAGCAGCTTAGTGGAGGGGGCTGGAAACACCATATATTTT
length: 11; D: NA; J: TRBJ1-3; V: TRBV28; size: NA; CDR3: CASSPGNTIYF; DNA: TGTGCCAGCTCCCCGGGGAACACCATATATTTT
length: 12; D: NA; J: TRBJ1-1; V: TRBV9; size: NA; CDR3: CASSGGRNEAFF; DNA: TGTGCCAGCAGCGGGGGGAGAAATGAAGCTTTCTTT
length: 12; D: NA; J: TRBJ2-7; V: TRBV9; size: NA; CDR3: CASSVGGGEQYF; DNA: TGTGCCAGCAGCGTAGGTGGTGGCGAGCAGTACTTC
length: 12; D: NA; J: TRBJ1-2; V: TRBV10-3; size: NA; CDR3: CAIGGVPYGYTF; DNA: TGTGCCATCGGGGGAGTCCCCTATGGCTACACCTTC
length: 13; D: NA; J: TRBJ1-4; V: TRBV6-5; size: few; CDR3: CASSYSVSEKLFF; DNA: TGTGCCAGCAGTTACTCGGTTAGCGAAAAACTGTTTTTT
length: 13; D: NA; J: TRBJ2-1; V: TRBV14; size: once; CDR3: CATSRASLSEQFF; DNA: TGTGCCACCTCAAGGGCTTCGTTGAGTGAGCAGTTCTTC
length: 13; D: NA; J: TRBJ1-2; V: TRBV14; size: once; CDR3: CASSQDVNYGYTF; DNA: TGTGCCAGCAGCCAGGACGTAAACTATGGCTACACCTTC